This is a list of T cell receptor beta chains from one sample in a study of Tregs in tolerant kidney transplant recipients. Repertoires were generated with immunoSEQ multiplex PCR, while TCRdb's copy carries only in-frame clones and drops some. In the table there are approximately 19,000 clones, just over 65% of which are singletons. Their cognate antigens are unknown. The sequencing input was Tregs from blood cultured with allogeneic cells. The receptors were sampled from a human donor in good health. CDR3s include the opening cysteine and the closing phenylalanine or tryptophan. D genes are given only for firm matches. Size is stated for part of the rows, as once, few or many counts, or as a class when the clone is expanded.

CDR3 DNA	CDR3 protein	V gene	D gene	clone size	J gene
TGTGCCAGCAGTGACTCGCAACAGGTTAGCAATCAGCCCCAGCATTTT	CASSDSQQVSNQPQHF	TRBV6-4	-	-	TRBJ1-5
TGCGCCAGCAGCCCTACGGACAGGGGCTATGGCTACACCTTC	CASSPTDRGYGYTF	TRBV5-1	TRBD1	-	TRBJ1-2
TGTGCCAGCAGCTTAGACCCAGGGCTTGGAAACACCATATATTTT	CASSLDPGLGNTIYF	TRBV11-2	-	-	TRBJ1-3
TGTGCCAGCTCACCGAGACAGCTGAACACTGAAGCTTTCTTT	CASSPRQLNTEAFF	TRBV18	-	-	TRBJ1-1
TGTGCCAGCAGCACCCAGCGGGGCGTTGAGCAGTTCTTC	CASSTQRGVEQFF	TRBV14	TRBD2	-	TRBJ2-1
TGCGCCAGCAGCTTGGGGACATTATTCAGTCAAGAGACCCAGTACTTC	CASSLGTLFSQETQYF	TRBV5-1	-	-	TRBJ2-5
TGTGCCAGCAGCTCCGTCCGGGGCCCGCCTTTT	CASSSVRGPPF	TRBV7-6	-	-	TRBJ1-5
TGCGCCAGCAGCTTGATGGGCACCTCTTTTCCCTACGAGCAGTACTTC	CASSLMGTSFPYEQYF	TRBV5-1	-	-	TRBJ2-7
TGTGCCAGTAGTACCCCGACAGGGAAAGGAGGCAATCAGCCCCAGCATTTT	CASSTPTGKGGNQPQHF	TRBV19	TRBD1	-	TRBJ1-5
TGCGCCAGCAGCTTGGGGTCAGGGGTAGAGACCCAGTACTTC	CASSLGSGVETQYF	TRBV5-1	-	-	TRBJ2-5
TGCGCCAGCAGCTTCCAAGAGACCCAGTACTTC	CASSFQETQYF	TRBV5-1	-	-	TRBJ2-5
TGCGCCAGCAGCTTAGGGTGGACGAACACTGAAGCTTTCTTT	CASSLGWTNTEAFF	TRBV5-1	-	-	TRBJ1-1
TGTGCCAGCAGTGAAGAACGAGGGTATGGCTACACCTTC	CASSEERGYGYTF	TRBV6-1	-	few	TRBJ1-2
TGCGCCAGCAGCTTTGATTCAGGAGGGGAGAAAGCTTTCTTT	CASSFDSGGEKAFF	TRBV5-1	-	-	TRBJ1-1
TGTGCCAGCAGCTTAGAGTACGGGACTAGCTATAAAAACATTCAGTACTTC	CASSLEYGTSYKNIQYF	TRBV11-2	TRBD2	-	TRBJ2-4
TGTGCCAGCAGTTACAAGCCCCTAGTTCTCTACAATGAGCAGTTCTTC	CASSYKPLVLYNEQFF	TRBV27	-	-	TRBJ2-1
TGCAGCGTTGAAAACAGGGTGACCGGGGAGCTGTTTTTT	CSVENRVTGELFF	TRBV29-1	-	-	TRBJ2-2
TGTGCCAGCAGCCCAGGGTTTTACGAGCAGTACTTC	CASSPGFYEQYF	TRBV11-1	-	-	TRBJ2-7
TGCGCCAGCAGCCAGGAAGCAGGGACCACCCAGTACTTC	CASSQEAGTTQYF	TRBV4-1	-	-	TRBJ2-5
TGTGCCAGCAGAAATAACGGACAGCCCAATCAGCCCCAGCATTTT	CASRNNGQPNQPQHF	TRBV2	-	-	TRBJ1-5
TGTGCCAGCAGTTACTCTTTGGTGGCCTATAATTCACCCCTCCACTTT	CASSYSLVAYNSPLHF	TRBV6-5	-	-	TRBJ1-6
TGTGCCTGGAGTCAGACAGCAGTTAACTATGGCTACACCTTC	CAWSQTAVNYGYTF	TRBV30	-	-	TRBJ1-2
TGTGCCAGCAGCCAAGTGGCAGGGCTGTTGGAAAAACTGTTTTTT	CASSQVAGLLEKLFF	TRBV4-2	-	once	TRBJ1-4
TGTGCCAGCAGCTTAGCTGGGACTAGCATAGAGACCCAGTACTTC	CASSLAGTSIETQYF	TRBV7-2	TRBD2	-	TRBJ2-5
TGTGCCAGCAGCGCGGGACAGCCCTACGAGCAGTACTTC	CASSAGQPYEQYF	TRBV6-5	-	-	TRBJ2-7
TGTGCCAGCAGGCCCAGACAGAGCTATGGCTACACCTTC	CASRPRQSYGYTF	TRBV27	-	-	TRBJ1-2
TGTGCCAGCAGCCGTCAGACAGGCCTTGGGGAAAACACCATATATTTT	CASSRQTGLGENTIYF	TRBV7-2	-	-	TRBJ1-3
TGTGCCAGCACAGCCCGGGACAGGGGGATCTACGAGCAGTACTTC	CASTARDRGIYEQYF	TRBV27	TRBD1	-	TRBJ2-7
TGTGCCATCAGAACCGGGACAGCGCCCTACGAGCAGTACTTC	CAIRTGTAPYEQYF	TRBV10-3	TRBD1	-	TRBJ2-7
TGTGCCATCAGTGGGGGACAGGGCCTGGTTGACACTGAAGCTTTCTTT	CAISGGQGLVDTEAFF	TRBV10-3	TRBD1	-	TRBJ1-1
TGCAGCGTTGACAGGGCACGGGTCCGGGGGAACACTGAAGCTTTCTTT	CSVDRARVRGNTEAFF	TRBV29-1	-	-	TRBJ1-1
TGTGCCAGTAGTCGACAGGGAGGAGCCAAAAACATTCAGTACTTC	CASSRQGGAKNIQYF	TRBV19	-	-	TRBJ2-4
TGCGCCAGCAGTGAGGGGGGGACAGATACGCAGTATTTT	CASSEGGTDTQYF	TRBV10-1	-	-	TRBJ2-3
TGTGCCAGCACCCCTGGACAGGGGTATTCACCCCTCCACTTT	CASTPGQGYSPLHF	TRBV6-1	TRBD1	few	TRBJ1-6
TGTGCCAGCAGCCCGGGGACCGACACAGATACGCAGTATTTT	CASSPGTDTDTQYF	TRBV21-1	-	-	TRBJ2-3
TGTGCCTGGAGTGTAATCAGACGAAACACTGAAGCTTTCTTT	CAWSVIRRNTEAFF	TRBV30	-	few	TRBJ1-1
TGTGCCAGCAGCTTTTTTCGGGTCGGGAGGGGGTACAATGAGCAGTTCTTC	CASSFFRVGRGYNEQFF	TRBV7-8	TRBD2	-	TRBJ2-1
TGTGCCAGCAGCGTAGTGGCTAGCGGAGTCGGCGGGGAGCTGTTTTTT	CASSVVASGVGGELFF	TRBV9	TRBD2	-	TRBJ2-2
TGTGCCTGGAGTGTACGGGGCATAATCTCTGGGGCCAACGTCCTGACTTTC	CAWSVRGIISGANVLTF	TRBV30	-	-	TRBJ2-6
TGTGCCTGGAGTGTCGGCCGCATCGGGACCCAGTACTTC	CAWSVGRIGTQYF	TRBV30	-	once	TRBJ2-5
TGCGCCAGCAGCGGACAGGGTTCTTACAATGAGCAGTTCTTC	CASSGQGSYNEQFF	TRBV5-1	TRBD1	-	TRBJ2-1
TGTTCCGGGGGCTTGAACACCGGGGAGCTGTTTTTT	CSGGLNTGELFF	TRBV2	-	medium-sized	TRBJ2-2
TGTGCCAGCAGCCTGGGACTAGCGGCTGAGCAGTTCTTC	CASSLGLAAEQFF	TRBV5-4	TRBD2	-	TRBJ2-1
TGTGCCAGCAGCTGGACTAGCGGGGGATACAATGAGCAGTTCTTC	CASSWTSGGYNEQFF	TRBV7-6	TRBD2	once	TRBJ2-1
TGTGCCAGCAGTTACTCGATAGATAGCAATCAGCCCCAGCATTTT	CASSYSIDSNQPQHF	TRBV6-5	-	medium-sized	TRBJ1-5
TGTGCCAGTCGCGACAGGGGCACAGATACGCAGTATTTT	CASRDRGTDTQYF	TRBV19	TRBD1	few	TRBJ2-3
TGTGCCAGCTCACCAAATCTAGGCACTGAAGCTTTCTTT	CASSPNLGTEAFF	TRBV18	-	-	TRBJ1-1
TGTGCCAGCAGCTTAAGAGGGGTGGCTGGGGAGCTGTTTTTT	CASSLRGVAGELFF	TRBV7-9	-	-	TRBJ2-2
TGTGCCAGCAGTTATCTTGCCGAGCAGTACTTC	CASSYLAEQYF	TRBV6-5	-	medium-sized	TRBJ2-7
TGTGCCAGCAGCACCGAGGGGAGCGATACGCAGTATTTT	CASSTEGSDTQYF	TRBV7-9	-	-	TRBJ2-3
TGTGCCAGCAGCCCCAGGACAGGGCAAGAGACCCAGTACTTC	CASSPRTGQETQYF	TRBV7-9	TRBD1	-	TRBJ2-5
TGTGCCAGCATGAAACCGGGACTAGCGGGGGGGGTTTTT	CASMKPGLAGGVF	TRBV5-4	TRBD2	-	TRBJ2-3